The T cell receptor (beta chain) under discussion was sequenced for a study of blood T cells in healthy people across ages. Study-wide results and limits: More naive CD4+ cells and higher diversity were found in long-lived than in aged donors.

Per germline, CDR1 MNHNS and CDR2 SASEGT. The CDR3 loop spans 13 amino acids. The germline V and J ends were trimmed by 3 bases and 5 bases, with 10 bases remaining between them. Next came a second PCR, run for roughly 6 to 11 cycles, which used a sample-barcoded 5' primer along with a J-beta primer mix. TCRdb re-derived calls from the 5' RACE reads in MiXCR, one entry per CDR3 protein. The sample lists some 1,500,000 distinct CDR3 sequences; about 45% were seen once. In the case of this clonotype: Its target is not known.

The receptor was isolated from a young woman in good health. The sample was blood. The chain couples TRBV6-1 to TRBJ1-2; D may be TRBD1 (5 bases). This CDR3 is CASSDGGLYGYTF. CDR3 in DNA: TGTGCCAGCAGTGACGGGGGATTGTATGGCTACACCTTC.